The next 18 T cell receptor beta chains were all read from a single sample in a study of molecular identifiers for immune sequencing clone quantification (dated by TCRdb to the late 2010s). Receptor amplification or capture employed PCR. The instrument was a NextSeq 500. The public reads were reprocessed in TCRdb via fastp at Q25 and MiXCR, keeping in-frame beta chains. A single entry per CDR3 protein holds the most common genes and DNA from its merged rows. For this sample there are some 590,000 distinct CDR3 sequences; about 25% appear just once. In total, the top ten clones hold 0.7% to 0.95% of the sample. The source material was naive CD8+ T cells from blood, with Jurkat cell RNA spiked in. Per the publication, the cell subset or site label means: FACS-sorted CD8+CD4-CCR7+CD45RA+ naive T cells. These receptors came from a human donor in good health. Some libraries in this study had Jurkat cell RNA spiked in.

This clonotype occurred many times. This chain joins TRBV12-3 or TRBV12-4 and TRBJ1-1; tentatively, D is TRBD1 (5 bases). The CDR3 has 14 residues. V was trimmed by 7 bases and J by 0 bases, leaving 12 bases between them. CDR3 region: CASTLGQMNTEAFF. For the CDR3, the DNA is TGTGCCAGCACTCTGGGGCAGATGAACACTGAAGCTTTCTTT.

In this sample, this clonotype turned up many times. The V and J genes are TRBV29-1 and TRBJ1-2; D gene uncertain. Germline V lookup: CDR1 SQVTM, CDR2 ANQGSEA. The V end lost 0 bases, the J end lost 2 bases, and 16 bases lay between the germline ends. The CDR3 loop spans 16 amino acids. In nucleotides, the CDR3 is TGCAGCGTTGAAGATTACCCTACACTCCAAAACTATGGCTACACCTTC. Protein product: CSVEDYPTLQNYGYTF.

The table lists this clonotype with many counts. The chain couples TRBV5-1 to TRBJ1-1; tentatively, D is TRBD1 (5 bases). Germline CDR1 is SGHRS and CDR2 is YFSETQ. The ends were cut back, 3 bases at V and 0 bases at J, with 12 bases in the middle. The CDR3 loop spans 15 amino acids. The CDR3 DNA follows: TGCGCCAGCAGCTGGACGACAGAAATGAACACTGAAGCTTTCTTT. This gives the protein CASSWTTEMNTEAFF.

This clonotype occurred many times. The rearrangement links TRBV20-1 to TRBJ2-7; D tentatively reads TRBD1 or TRBD2 (5 bases each). Germline-derived CDR1 and CDR2 are DFQATT and SNEGSKA (reference sequence). The CDR3 is 14 amino acids. Trimming took 0 bases from V and 3 from J, leaving 12 bases between them. The CDR3 loop reads CSARDRDGYYEQYF. The CDR3, as DNA: TGCAGTGCTAGAGACCGGGACGGCTACTACGAGCAGTACTTC.

The chain carries TRBV6-2 or TRBV6-3 and TRBJ2-1, with 8 bases identical to TRBD1. V trimming: 11 bases; J trimming: 10 bases; junction bases outside the gene matches: 13. Germline lookup yields CDR1 MNHEY and CDR2 SVGEGT. This CDR3 comprises 13 residues. For the CDR3, the DNA is TGTGCCTCCAGGGGGCATTCTCCCAACGAGCAGTTCTTC. It is translated as CASRGHSPNEQFF.

There are a few counts of this clonotype. The chain joins TRBV29-1 to TRBJ2-1; 8 positions agree with TRBD2. This CDR3 has 20 residues. Trimming cost V 7 bases and J 4 bases; bases outside gene matches: 27. CDR1 and CDR2 (germline): SQVTM, ANQGSEA. CDR3 protein: CSAGFWDTPQLAETYNEQFF. The CDR3 nucleotides read TGCAGCGCCGGTTTCTGGGACACGCCACAACTAGCGGAAACTTACAATGAGCAGTTCTTC.

This clonotype occurred a few times. V and J are TRBV20-1 and TRBJ2-1; 10 bases match TRBD2. Germline CDR1 and CDR2: DFQATT and SNEGSKA (reference sequence). This CDR3 spans 14 amino acids. J lost 5 bases, V lost 1 base, and 2 bases had no gene match. CDR3 residues: CSARGLAGNNEQFF. The CDR3 region has the DNA TGCAGTGCTAGAGGACTAGCGGGCAACAATGAGCAGTTCTTC.

This chain joins TRBV5-6 and TRBJ2-2; TRBD2 might be the D (5 bases). The V end lost 4 bases, the J end lost 6 bases, and 13 bases lay between the germline ends. CDR1 and CDR2 (germline): SGHDT, YYEEEE. The CDR3 runs to 14 residues. CDR3 in DNA: TGTGCCAGCAGCCCGCCCCTCGGGGCCGGGGAGCTGTTTTTT. It translates to CASSPPLGAGELFF.

At least ten counts were recorded for this clonotype. This chain links TRBV7-9 with TRBJ2-2; D gene ambiguous. The CDR3 runs to 12 residues. V was cut by 3 bases and J by 4 bases, with 3 bases left in between. Germline loops: CDR1 SEHNR, CDR2 FQNEAQ (reference sequence). The CDR3 nucleotides read TGTGCCAGCAGCTTGGTCACCGGGGAGCTGTTTTTT. Amino acids: CASSLVTGELFF.

Turning to this clonotype: It may be a read error: a sequence one base away is much more abundant. This chain uses TRBV25-1 with TRBJ2-7; D gene ambiguous. Germline lookup yields CDR1 MGHDK and CDR2 SYGVNS. V was cut by 5 bases and J by 0 bases, with 11 bases left in between. The CDR3 has 14 residues. The DNA for the CDR3 is TGTGCCAGCAGTTCCCAGACCGTCTCCTACGAGCAGTACTTC. Translation gives CASSSQTVSYEQYF.

This clonotype occurred a few times. The chain couples TRBV9 to TRBJ2-2; D call uncertain. The germline V and J ends were trimmed by 3 bases and 3 bases, with 15 bases remaining between them. The CDR3 sequence is 16 residues long. CDR1 and CDR2 from the germline V gene are SGDLS and YYNGEE. Here the CDR3 reads CASSAPSQADTGELFF. The CDR3 coding sequence is TGTGCCAGCAGCGCCCCCAGCCAGGCGGACACCGGGGAGCTGTTTTTT.

A word on this clonotype: A much larger clone sits a single nucleotide away, making a read error possible. The rearrangement links TRBV5-1 to TRBJ1-1; D unresolved. Per germline, CDR1 SGHRS and CDR2 YFSETQ. The V and J ends lost 1 base and 1 base respectively, with 17 bases between them. The CDR3 sequence is 17 residues long. The CDR3: CASSLRSSVAANTEAFF. The CDR3 nucleotides are TGCGCCAGCAGCTTGAGGTCGTCGGTGGCGGCGAACACTGAAGCTTTCTTT.

This clonotype was counted between two and nine times. The chain joins TRBV19 to TRBJ2-4; no definite D call. V was cut by 4 bases and J by 6 bases, with 7 bases left in between. The CDR3 spans 12 residues. Germline CDR1 is LNHDA and CDR2 is SQIVND (reference sequence). In nucleotides, the CDR3 is TGTGCCAGTAGTAGTTCAGGAAACATTCAGTACTTC. Translated, it gives CASSSSGNIQYF.

This clonotype was counted at least ten times. V gene TRBV7-8 combines with J gene TRBJ2-1, with TRBD2 identical over 14 bases. Germline-derived CDR1 and CDR2 are SGHVS and FQNEAQ. Losses at the gene ends were 4 bases for V and 4 bases for J; bases not matched to a gene: 12. The CDR3 spans 19 residues. The CDR3 protein is CASSSLPGLAGGLYNEQFF. Written as DNA, the CDR3 is TGTGCCAGCAGCTCGCTACCCGGACTAGCGGGGGGTCTATACAATGAGCAGTTCTTC.

This clonotype was seen once. The chain combines TRBV2 with TRBJ2-7; D is unclear. CDR1 is SNHLY, CDR2 FYNNEI, per germline. CDR3 length: 16 amino acids. Trimming pared 2 bases from V and 0 bases from J, leaving 14 bases between. The CDR3 sequence is CASSELGSTPSYEQYF. CDR3 in DNA: TGTGCCAGCAGTGAATTGGGCAGTACCCCCTCCTACGAGCAGTACTTC.

The rearrangement links TRBV19 to TRBJ2-1, with D possibly matching TRBD1 (6 bases). V shed 4 bases and J shed 1 base, with 14 bases lying between them. This CDR3 region has 16 residues. The germline V gene encodes CDR1 LNHDA and CDR2 SQIVND (reference sequence). The CDR3 nucleotides read TGTGCCAGTAGTACCCCGGACAGCGTTTCCTACAATGAGCAGTTCTTC. Protein: CASSTPDSVSYNEQFF.

At least ten counts were recorded for this clonotype. The chain has TRBV4-1 and TRBJ2-3; 7 positions agree with TRBD2. Germline values: CDR1 MGHRA, CDR2 YSYEKL. The J segment lost 2 bases and the V segment lost 0 bases, leaving 8 bases of the junction unmatched. The CDR3 is 17 residues long. CDR3 residues: CASSQDPRLAYTDTQYF. In DNA form, the CDR3 reads TGCGCCAGCAGCCAAGATCCCCGACTAGCTTACACAGATACGCAGTATTTT.

This clonotype has only a few counts. The V call is TRBV7-3, the J call TRBJ2-1; the match to TRBD2 covers 8 bases. Unmatched junction bases numbered 12, after V lost 7 bases and J lost 7 bases. The CDR3 covers 15 residues. Germline CDR1 reads SGHTA; CDR2 reads FQGTGA. The CDR3 nucleotides read TGTGCCAGCACCCCTTCGGGAGGGCCGATTAATGAGCAGTTCTTC. Residues: CASTPSGGPINEQFF.